The clone carrying this T cell receptor (beta chain) was counted only a few times. Reasons for excluding patients were uncontrolled infection, other autoimmune disease, pregnancy or lactation. Thyroid ultrasound, orbital computed tomography, clinical symptoms, and serum thyroxine and TRAb underpinned diagnoses. Trimming took 0 bases from V and 1 from J, leaving 13 bases between them. The CDR3 spans 16 residues. Per the germline V gene, CDR1 is MGHRA and CDR2 is YSYEKL. This specimen comes from a study of T cells in Graves' hyperthyroidism and ophthalmopathy. Authors of the study amplified TCR beta CDR3 regions from RNA transcripts. Using the HTBI primer set, a first-round RT-PCR was run on the TCR CDR3. TCRdb fed the multiplex PCR reads into MiXCR, producing one record per CDR3 protein. The sample records around 300,000 distinct CDR3 sequences, roughly 13% being singletons.

Sequencing used blood. The J gene is TRBJ2-7, the V gene TRBV4-1; D is unclear. The sequence came from a woman in her twenties or thirties with Graves' hyperthyroidism. The CDR3 here is CASSQDITRSSYEQYF. CDR3 in DNA: TGCGCCAGCAGCCAAGATATCACCAGGAGTTCCTACGAGCAGTACTTC.